These T cell receptor beta chains were read from a single sample in a study of OX40 agonist ivuxolimab in advanced cancers. Sequenced by immunoSEQ multiplex PCR; TCRdb stores in-frame clones only, minus some. Of 98,000 or so clones in the sample, approximately 90% are singletons; the top ten hold 0.66%. Sample: CD4+ or CD8+ T cells sorted from blood, taken in a trial of the OX40 agonist ivuxolimab. Source of these receptors: an adult with an advanced solid tumor such as melanoma, head and neck, liver or kidney cancer. Both conserved end residues are part of each CDR3. The D gene is left open where the match is weak. Clone size is not always given. Where it is, it says once, few, many or a class for expanded clones.

CDR3	DNA	J	V	length	D	size
CASTNRQSKNTEAFF	TGTGCCAGCACCAATCGACAGTCCAAGAACACTGAAGCTTTCTTT	TRBJ1-1	TRBV6-6	15	-	-
CASSLETGTYEQYF	TGTGCCAGCAGCTTAGAAACAGGTACATACGAGCAGTACTTC	TRBJ2-7	TRBV11-2	14	-	-
CASNDPLDRVNTF	TGTGCCAGCAACGATCCCCTCGACAGGGTCAACACCTTC	TRBJ1-2	TRBV6-5	13	TRBD1	-
CASSAFHPPGQGARNTGELFF	TGTGCCAGTAGTGCCTTCCACCCACCGGGACAGGGGGCTCGGAACACCGGGGAGCTGTTTTTT	TRBJ2-2	TRBV19	21	TRBD1	-
CSVVKGQDTQYF	TGCAGCGTTGTAAAGGGGCAGGATACGCAGTATTTT	TRBJ2-3	TRBV29-1	12	-	once
CASSQALRTGELFF	TGTGCCAGCAGCCAGGCCCTTCGAACCGGGGAGCTGTTTTTT	TRBJ2-2	TRBV14	14	-	-
CASSPFRVIAGTNTGELFF	TGTGCCAGCAGCCCCTTCAGGGTTATCGCGGGAACGAACACCGGGGAGCTGTTTTTT	TRBJ2-2	TRBV7-8	19	-	few
CASSLGGFSASYEQYF	TGTGCCAGCAGCTTGGGCGGCTTTTCCGCGTCCTACGAGCAGTACTTC	TRBJ2-7	TRBV5-4	16	-	-
CATSGGTSGVETQYF	TGTGCCACCAGCGGCGGGACTAGCGGGGTAGAGACCCAGTACTTC	TRBJ2-5	TRBV15	15	TRBD2	-
CASSFEGSGNTIYF	TGTGCCAGCAGTTTTGAGGGCTCTGGAAACACCATATATTTT	TRBJ1-3	TRBV6-5	14	-	-
CASGDVWGAANYGYTF	TGTGCCAGCGGGGATGTATGGGGCGCAGCTAACTATGGCTACACCTTC	TRBJ1-2	TRBV6-6	16	-	-
CASSVRGAQETQYF	TGTGCCAGCAGCGTACGGGGGGCCCAAGAGACCCAGTACTTC	TRBJ2-5	TRBV9	14	-	-
CASTLGQQYNEQFF	TGTGCCAGCACCTTGGGACAGCAATACAATGAGCAGTTCTTC	TRBJ2-1	TRBV6-6	14	TRBD1	-
CASSLGGPAYEQYF	TGTGCCAGCAGCTTAGGAGGACCTGCGTACGAGCAGTACTTC	TRBJ2-7	TRBV11-3	14	-	-
CASSLALIAGELFF	TGTGCCAGCAGCTTAGCCCTGATCGCCGGGGAGCTGTTTTTT	TRBJ2-2	TRBV11-1	14	-	-
CASSLRHSNTGELFF	TGTGCCAGCAGCTTAAGGCATTCGAACACCGGGGAGCTGTTTTTT	TRBJ2-2	TRBV7-3	15	-	-
CASSLRRGNEQFF	TGTGCCAGCAGCTTAAGGCGCGGAAATGAGCAGTTCTTC	TRBJ2-1	TRBV7-3	13	-	-
CASSLVLTSETQYF	TGCGCCAGCAGCCTGGTCCTAACGAGCGAGACCCAGTACTTC	TRBJ2-5	TRBV5-1	14	-	few
CASSSPGLYTEAFF	TGTGCCAGCAGTTCCCCCGGACTGTACACTGAAGCTTTCTTT	TRBJ1-1	TRBV27	14	-	-
CASRGTPDSPLHF	TGCGCCAGCAGGGGGACCCCGGATTCACCCCTCCACTTT	TRBJ1-6	TRBV10-1	13	-	once